Below, 20 T cell receptor beta chains from the same sample are listed, as sequenced in a study of CD8 T cells in Susac syndrome (dated by TCRdb to between 2019 and 2020). Library method: the immunoSEQ multiplex PCR assay. RNA was extracted using the RNeasy kit, and roughly 0.5 to 1 microgram was reverse transcribed with random hexamers. In-frame beta chains were kept once TCRdb had trimmed the public reads at Q25 with fastp and called clones with MiXCR. Identical CDR3 protein sequences are pooled into one entry, listed with their most common genes and DNA. The sample yields 85,000 to 95,000 distinct CDR3 sequences; roughly 94% were counted once. Roughly 0.31% of the sample is held by the ten biggest clonotypes. Sequencing was done on a sample of CD4+ T cells from PBMCs. These receptors were collected from a human donor with Susac syndrome.

This chain uses TRBV29-1 with TRBJ1-2, with TRBD1 matching 10 bases. CDR1 and CDR2 (germline): SQVTM, ANQGSEA. V was clipped by 6 bases and J by 3 bases; unmatched bases: 4. This CDR3 has 13 residues. The CDR3 sequence is CSVGGQGHYGYTF. The CDR3, as DNA: TGCAGCGTGGGGGGACAGGGGCACTATGGCTACACCTTC.

The CDR3, as DNA: TGCAGTGCTAGAGTTGACTATGTTGTTAACGAGCAGTACTTC. As protein: CSARVDYVVNEQYF. The rearrangement joins TRBV20-1 to TRBJ2-7; possibly TRBD2 for D (5 bases). The V and J ends lost 1 base and 5 bases respectively, with 15 bases between them. Germline CDR1 DFQATT, CDR2 SNEGSKA (reference sequence). The CDR3 contains 14 residues.

The J gene is TRBJ2-3, the V gene TRBV25-1; TRBD2 matches 11 bases. V gave up 8 bases and J gave up 9 bases; unmatched junction bases: 13. In germline, CDR1 is MGHDK, CDR2 SYGVNS. This CDR3 has 15 amino acids. For the CDR3, the DNA is TGTGCCAGCCTCGGAACTAGCGGGGGCCCTGAGACGCAGTATTTT. It translates to CASLGTSGGPETQYF.

The J gene is TRBJ2-5, the V gene TRBV5-4; TRBD1 agrees at 7 bases. Per germline, CDR1 SGHNT and CDR2 YYREEE (reference sequence). The CDR3 extends over 14 amino acids. V lost 2 bases and J lost 9; bases outside the gene matches: 10. CDR3 in amino acids: CASSFQATGSAQYF. The CDR3 DNA reads as TGTGCCAGCAGCTTTCAAGCGACAGGGTCGGCCCAGTACTTC.

In DNA form, the CDR3 reads TGCAGTGCTAGCGGGAGCACAGATACGCAGTATTTT. It translates to CSASGSTDTQYF. The V gene is TRBV20-1, the J gene TRBJ2-3; the D is unclear. The V end was cut by 3 bases, the J end by 0 bases, with 4 bases between. Germline loops: CDR1 DFQATT, CDR2 SNEGSKA (reference sequence). There are 12 residues in the CDR3.

This chain links TRBV12-2 with TRBJ2-1. TRBV12-2 is annotated as a pseudogene. The CDR3 consists of 14 residues. The DNA for the CDR3 is TGTGCAAGTCGACCGAGCGGCTCCTACAATGAGCAGTTCTTC. It specifies CASRPSGSYNEQFF.

This chain joins TRBV30 and TRBJ2-7; TRBD2 might be the D (6 bases). Germline V gives CDR1 GTSNPN, CDR2 SVGIG (reference sequence). The CDR3 is 11 amino acids. Trimming pared 4 bases from V and 6 bases from J, leaving 10 bases between. The CDR3: CAWTIGGEQYF. DNA of the CDR3: TGTGCCTGGACCATCGGGGGCGAGCAGTACTTC.

The chain carries TRBV20-1 and TRBJ1-2; D is unresolved. The CDR3 totals 14 residues. The V gene lost 1 base and the J gene lost 1 base, with 10 bases spanning the gap. Germline V gene data show CDR1 as DFQATT and CDR2 as SNEGSKA (reference sequence). CDR3 DNA: TGCAGTGCTAGAGGACAAGGCGTTAACTATGGCTACACCTTC. It translates to CSARGQGVNYGYTF.

V gene TRBV4-2 combines with J gene TRBJ1-2; D gene unclear. V was clipped by 0 bases and J by 0 bases, with 11 bases between them. CDR1 and CDR2 (germline): LGHNA, YNFKEQ. CDR3 length: 16 amino acids. CDR3 loop: CASSQESYGANYGYTF. CDR3 coding DNA: TGTGCCAGCAGCCAAGAGAGCTATGGAGCTAACTATGGCTACACCTTC.

The chain joins TRBV25-1 to TRBJ1-1; D gene unclear. The CDR3 runs to 11 residues. V lost 4 bases and J 9 bases, leaving 9 bases between the germline ends. Germline-derived CDR1 and CDR2 are MGHDK and SYGVNS. This chain's CDR3 is CASSGPRQAFF. Written as DNA, the CDR3 is TGTGCCAGCAGTGGGCCCCGACAAGCTTTCTTT.

The rearrangement joins TRBV5-1 to TRBJ1-4, with D maybe TRBD1 (6 bases). From germline, CDR1 is SGHRS and CDR2 YFSETQ. The V end was cut by 3 bases, the J end by 8 bases, with 17 bases between. The CDR3 is 15 residues long. CDR3 region: CASSYLRPDSEKLFF. CDR3 nucleotide sequence: TGCGCCAGCAGCTACCTACGGCCGGACAGCGAAAAACTGTTTTTT.

The V call is TRBV5-6, the J call TRBJ1-1; TRBD1 might be the D (5 bases). Germline-derived CDR1 and CDR2 are SGHDT and YYEEEE. With 3 bases removed from V and 2 bases from J, the gap between germline ends came to 11 bases. This CDR3 contains 14 residues. The CDR3 spells CASSSSGGNTEAFF. Here the CDR3 DNA reads TGTGCCAGCAGCTCGTCGGGGGGAAACACTGAAGCTTTCTTT.

This chain joins TRBV4-3 and TRBJ2-5, with 10 bases that match TRBD2. With 0 bases clipped from V and 4 bases from J, the junction kept 5 bases outside the gene matches. Germline V CDR1 and CDR2: LGHNA, YSLEER. The CDR3 totals 16 residues. CDR3 nucleotide sequence: TGCGCCAGCAGCCAAGATCACGTAGCGGGGGGAGAGACCCAGTACTTC. Its translation: CASSQDHVAGGETQYF.

The chain recombines TRBV9 with TRBJ2-1, with D perhaps matching TRBD1 or TRBD2 (6 bases each). This CDR3 is 16 amino acids long. Trimming removed 3 bases from V and 0 bases from J, with 13 bases in between. The germline CDR1 and CDR2 sequences are SGDLS and YYNGEE. DNA of the CDR3: TGTGCCAGCAGCGGAGGGGGGCCAAGCTCCTACAATGAGCAGTTCTTC. Residues: CASSGGGPSSYNEQFF.

V is TRBV19 and J is TRBJ2-5; D is perhaps TRBD2 (5 bases). There are 13 residues in the CDR3. Germline V lookup: CDR1 LNHDA, CDR2 SQIVND (reference sequence). V was clipped by 5 bases and J by 4 bases, with 11 bases between them. In DNA form, the CDR3 reads TGTGCCAGTAGTTGGAGCCGGGGAGAGACCCAGTACTTC. Its protein is CASSWSRGETQYF.

The chain joins TRBV9 to TRBJ2-5; D is ambiguous. The V end was cut by 0 bases, the J end by 5 bases, with 11 bases between. CDR1 is SGDLS and CDR2 is YYNGEE in the germline V gene. The CDR3 consists of 14 residues. CDR3 sequence: CASSVEFMGETQYF. In nucleotides, the CDR3 is TGTGCCAGCAGCGTAGAATTCATGGGGGAGACCCAGTACTTC.

The V and J genes are TRBV9 and TRBJ1-1, with D uncertain. This CDR3 spans 14 amino acids. CDR1 and CDR2 (germline): SGDLS, YYNGEE. V was trimmed by 0 bases and J by 3 bases, leaving 9 bases between them. Written as DNA, the CDR3 is TGTGCCAGCAGCGTAGATCCGACGGACACTGAAGCTTTCTTT. This codes for CASSVDPTDTEAFF.

CDR3 DNA: TGTGCCAGCAGCCACGGGGGGAAGGGTGGCTACACCTTC. Protein sequence: CASSHGGKGGYTF. The chain links TRBV3-1 to TRBJ1-2; maybe TRBD1 (5 bases). CDR1 is LGHDT, CDR2 YNNKEL, per germline (reference sequence). V gave up 3 bases and J gave up 7 bases, with 12 bases separating them. This CDR3 region has 13 residues.

The chain couples TRBV15 to TRBJ2-3, with D possibly being TRBD2 (6 bases). The V end was cut by 0 bases, the J end by 3 bases, with 10 bases between. The CDR3 covers 15 residues. Germline-derived CDR1 and CDR2 are LNHNV and YYDKDF (reference sequence). DNA for the CDR3: TGTGCCACCAGCAGAGATCTGGGGGGTACAGATACGCAGTATTTT. This codes for CATSRDLGGTDTQYF.

The chain carries TRBV20-1 and TRBJ2-1, with D possibly matching TRBD2 (7 bases). This CDR3 is 14 amino acids long. Trimming pared 6 bases from V and 4 bases from J, leaving 16 bases between. CDR1 and CDR2 from the germline V gene are DFQATT and SNEGSKA (reference sequence). The DNA of the CDR3 is TGCAGTGCCCCGAGGGGGGGGCGATACAATGAGCAGTTCTTC. It translates to CSAPRGGRYNEQFF.